What follows are 14 T cell receptor beta chains derived from one specimen sequenced in a study of blood T cell repertoires in COVID-19. The assay was immunoSEQ multiplex PCR, and TCRdb's table has in-frame clones only and misses some. The table records under 300,000 clones, roughly 80% of them present only once. Sequenced: peripheral blood. These receptors came from an elderly woman with acute or convalescent COVID-19.

The rearrangement joins TRBV3-1 (or the pseudogene TRBV3-2) to TRBJ2-5, with a possible D match to TRBD2 (5 bases). Trimming removed 1 base from V and 5 bases from J, with 11 bases in between. The CDR3 totals 14 residues. From germline, CDR1 is LGHDT and CDR2 YNNKEL (reference sequence). The CDR3 DNA follows: TGTGCCAGCAGCCAAGTCCCTAGCTGGGAGACCCAGTACTTC. It encodes CASSQVPSWETQYF.

V and J are TRBV18 and TRBJ2-1; 11 positions match TRBD2. This CDR3 is built from 16 residues. V was clipped by 5 bases and J by 4 bases; unmatched bases: 7. Germline V gives CDR1 KGHSH, CDR2 LQKENI. CDR3 sequence: CASSTSSGGLYNEQFF. In DNA form, the CDR3 reads TGTGCCAGCTCAACCTCTAGCGGGGGGCTGTACAATGAGCAGTTCTTC.

This clone showed up just once. This chain uses TRBV3-1 (or the pseudogene TRBV3-2) with TRBJ1-1; perhaps TRBD1 as D (5 bases). The V end lost 1 base, the J end lost 0 bases, and 6 bases lay between the germline ends. Germline V gene data show CDR1 as LGHDT and CDR2 as YNNKEL (reference sequence). The CDR3 is 14 residues long. This chain's CDR3 is CASSQGTLNTEAFF. DNA for the CDR3: TGTGCCAGCAGCCAAGGGACATTGAACACTGAAGCTTTCTTT.

This chain uses TRBV5-4 with TRBJ2-4; 11 bases map to TRBD1. Germline V lookup: CDR1 SGHNT, CDR2 YYREEE (reference sequence). Trimming took 3 bases from V and 2 from J; bases not matched to a gene: 4. This CDR3 region has 16 residues. The CDR3, as DNA: TGTGCCAGCAGCTCGGGACAGGGGGGTCCCAAAAACATTCAGTACTTC. Amino acids: CASSSGQGGPKNIQYF. Complete variable domain (other parts from reference TRBV5-4 and TRBJ2-4): ETGVTQSPTHLIKTRGQQVTLRCSSQSGHNTVSWYQQALGQGPQFIFQYYREEENGRGNFPPRFSGLQFPNYSSELNVNALELDDSALYLCASSSGQGGPKNIQYFGAGTRLSVL.

This chain links TRBV5-1 with TRBJ1-3; 8 bases line up with TRBD1. This CDR3 region has 17 residues. Germline trimming cut 0 bases from V and 4 bases from J; bases unmatched to any gene: 9. Germline V gene lookup returns CDR1 SGHRS and CDR2 YFSETQ. CDR3 nucleotides: TGCGCCAGCAGCTTGGCCCCAGGGGGCATCAGCGGAAACACCATATATTTT. Protein sequence: CASSLAPGGISGNTIYF.

This clone showed up just a few times. The rearrangement joins TRBV27 to TRBJ1-6, with D hard to call. This CDR3 is built from 15 residues. Germline-derived CDR1 and CDR2 are MNHEY and SMNVEV (reference sequence). Trimming left V 5 bases short and J 7 bases short, with 15 bases between. Written as DNA, the CDR3 is TGTGCCAGCAGTACAGAGTCTGCTTTGAATTCACCCCTCCACTTT. Protein sequence: CASSTESALNSPLHF.

This clone was counted once. V usage is TRBV20-1 and J usage is TRBJ1-1; no reliable D call. Trimming took 3 bases from V and 4 from J, leaving 12 bases between them. The CDR3 consists of 13 residues. CDR1 and CDR2 from the germline V gene are DFQATT and SNEGSKA (reference sequence). CDR3 bases: TGCAGTGCTAGTGGAGGTTGGTCCACTGAAGCTTTCTTT. Its protein is CSASGGWSTEAFF.

The chain carries TRBV28 and TRBJ2-7; 10 bases fit TRBD1. The ends lost 7 bases at V and 6 bases at J; junction bases unmatched: 6. The CDR3 length is 13 residues. Germline lookup yields CDR1 MDHEN and CDR2 SYDVKM. In nucleotides, the CDR3 is TGTGCCAGCAACCGGGACAGGGGAGGCGAGCAGTACTTC. Amino acids: CASNRDRGGEQYF. The complete variable domain, with remaining parts taken from reference TRBV28 and TRBJ2-7, reads DVKVTQSSRYLVKRTGEKVFLECVQDMDHENMFWYRQDPGLGLRLIYFSYDVKMKEKGDIPEGYSVSREKKERFSLILESASTNQTSMYLCASNRDRGGEQYFGPGTRLTVT.

V gene TRBV2 combines with J gene TRBJ1-2; no firm D call. CDR3 length equals 13 residues. Trimming took 2 bases from V and 4 from J, leaving 8 bases between them. Germline CDR1 is SNHLY and CDR2 is FYNNEI. The CDR3 reads CASSELGTYGYTF. Written as DNA, the CDR3 is TGTGCCAGCAGTGAACTGGGCACCTATGGCTACACCTTC.

The chain links TRBV5-6 to TRBJ1-5; D call uncertain. The germline V and J ends were trimmed by 0 bases and 4 bases, with 5 bases remaining between them. Germline lookup yields CDR1 SGHDT and CDR2 YYEEEE. The CDR3 runs 13 residues. The CDR3 nucleotides read TGTGCCAGCAGCTTGGTTCAGAATCAGCCCCAGCATTTT. Translated: CASSLVQNQPQHF.

This rearrangement joins TRBV6-1 to TRBJ1-2; D is ambiguous. The CDR3 totals 13 residues. Germline lookup yields CDR1 MNHNS and CDR2 SASEGT. The V gene lost 0 bases and the J gene lost 4 bases, with 6 bases spanning the gap. CDR3 coding DNA: TGTGCCAGCAGTGAAGCGGGCTTCTATGGCTACACCTTC. It translates to CASSEAGFYGYTF.

The chain couples TRBV18 to TRBJ2-3; TRBD1 agrees at 7 bases. Germline loops: CDR1 KGHSH, CDR2 LQKENI. Germline trimming cut 2 bases from V and 1 base from J; bases unmatched to any gene: 6. This CDR3 is built from 16 residues. The CDR3 is CASSPTTGWGTDTQYF. The CDR3 bases are TGTGCCAGCTCACCAACGACAGGGTGGGGCACAGATACGCAGTATTTT. The whole variable domain, filled in from reference TRBV18 and TRBJ2-3, reads NAGVMQNPRHLVRRRGQEARLRCSPMKGHSHVYWYRQLPEEGLKFMVYLQKENIIDESGMPKERFSAEFPKEGPSILRIQQVVRGDSAAYFCASSPTTGWGTDTQYFGPGTRLTVL.

CDR3 nucleotide sequence: TGCAGTGCTAGTATGACCCGAGCGGGGTCCTTCTCCTACAATGAGCAGTTCTTC. It is translated as CSASMTRAGSFSYNEQFF. The chain carries TRBV20-1 and TRBJ2-1; TRBD2 matches at 7 bases. V lost 3 bases and J lost 0; bases outside the gene matches: 14. There are 18 residues in the CDR3. Germline CDR1 DFQATT, CDR2 SNEGSKA (reference sequence).

The chain employs TRBV9 and TRBJ2-1; 16 bases align to TRBD2. The trim removed 4 bases at V and 2 bases at J, leaving 3 bases unmatched. CDR1 is SGDLS and CDR2 is YYNGEE in the germline V gene. The CDR3 totals 17 residues. The CDR3 nucleotides read TGTGCCAGCAGCCCCGGGACTAGCGGGGGGGCCTACAATGAGCAGTTCTTC. Translation: CASSPGTSGGAYNEQFF. Complete variable domain (other parts from reference TRBV9 and TRBJ2-1): DSGVTQTPKHLITATGQRVTLRCSPRSGDLSVYWYQQSLDQGLQFLIQYYNGEERAKGNILERFSAQQFPDLHSELNLSSLELGDSALYFCASSPGTSGGAYNEQFFGPGTRLTVL.